Shown below are 20 T cell receptor beta chains from a single sample sequenced in a study of blood T cells in healthy people across ages. A second roughly 6 to 12 cycle PCR used barcoded and J-beta primers. From the 5' RACE reads, TCRdb called clonotypes with MiXCR, one entry per CDR3 protein. The sample has some 1.5 million distinct CDR3 sequences; 28% are singletons. The sample consisted of blood. These receptors were collected from a woman aged 25-40 years in good health.

This clonotype turned up a few times. A much bigger clone sits one base away, suggesting this may be a read error. In DNA form, the CDR3 reads TGCGCCAACAGCCCTTACTCAGGGACCTCCTACGAGCAGTACTTC. Translating gives CANSPYSGTSYEQYF. The rearrangement links TRBV5-1 to TRBJ2-7; either TRBD1 or TRBD2 may supply D (5 bases each). The CDR3 has 15 amino acids. CDR1 SGHRS and CDR2 YFSETQ come from the germline V gene.

V gene TRBV11-2 combines with J gene TRBJ2-4, with TRBD2 as a possible D gene (6 bases). The J call is doubtful: the DNA matches TRBJ2-7 better. The CDR3 is 13 amino acids. Germline V gene lookup returns CDR1 SGHAT and CDR2 FQNNGV. DNA of the CDR3: TGTGCCAGCAGCAGGCGGGCGGGGACCGAGCAGTACTTC. This codes for CASSRRAGTEQYF.

The J gene is TRBJ2-5, the V gene TRBV3-1; 10 bases match TRBD1. Germline CDR1 reads LGHDT; CDR2 reads YNNKEL (reference sequence). V lost 4 bases and J lost 2; bases outside the gene matches: 7. There are 16 residues in the CDR3. CDR3 sequence reads: CASSPTGTGAQETQYF. The CDR3 DNA reads as TGTGCCAGCAGCCCCACCGGGACAGGGGCTCAAGAGACCCAGTACTTC.

The V call is TRBV18, the J call TRBJ1-5; tentatively, D is TRBD1 (5 bases). V lost 2 bases and J 9 bases, leaving 17 bases between the germline ends. Germline assignment: CDR1 KGHSH and CDR2 LQKENI. This CDR3 is built from 15 residues. CDR3 sequence (DNA): TGTGCCAGCTCACCAACGGCAGGGCGGAGCGGGCCCCAGCATTTT. It specifies CASSPTAGRSGPQHF.

Comment on this clonotype: The conserved final phenylalanine or tryptophan is absent from the CDR3, which likely points to a read error. The rearrangement joins TRBV12-3 or TRBV12-4 to TRBJ2-3; no clear D. The CDR3 covers 14 residues. CDR3 residues: CASSLKVTADAQYS. CDR3 sequence (DNA): TGTGCCAGCAGTTTAAAGGTAACGGCAGATGCGCAGTATTCT.

This clonotype came up a few times. CDR3 residues: CSANVANYGYTF. As DNA, the CDR3 is TGCAGTGCTAATGTGGCGAACTATGGCTACACCTTC. V gene TRBV20-1 combines with J gene TRBJ1-2; the D is unclear. Between the trimmed V and J ends, which lost 4 bases and 2 bases, there was a span of 8 bases. This CDR3 region has 12 residues. The germline V gene has CDR1 DFQATT and CDR2 SNEGSKA (reference sequence).

About this clonotype itself: Since no conserved phenylalanine or tryptophan closes the CDR3, a read error is the likely cause. The genes are TRBV5-1 and TRBJ1-1; tentative D call: TRBD1 (5 bases). In germline, CDR1 is SGHRS, CDR2 YFSETQ. There are 15 residues in the CDR3. V dropped 1 base and J dropped 3 bases, with 13 bases sitting between them. The CDR3 loop is CASSLLGTKDTEAFC. In DNA, the CDR3 is TGCGCCAGCAGCTTGTTAGGGACGAAGGACACTGAAGCTTTCTGT.

The V gene is TRBV3-1, the J gene TRBJ2-1; 10 bases align to TRBD1. Germline CDR1 is LGHDT and CDR2 is YNNKEL (reference sequence). The CDR3 runs to 14 residues. Trimming cost V 4 bases and J 8 bases; bases outside gene matches: 5. CDR3 loop: CASSRDRGRHEQFF. The DNA for the CDR3 is TGTGCCAGCAGCCGGGACAGGGGTCGGCATGAGCAGTTCTTC.

This clonotype occurred a few times. The genes are TRBV6-2 or TRBV6-3 and TRBJ1-2, with D maybe TRBD1 (5 bases). Germline lookup yields CDR1 MNHEY and CDR2 SVGEGT. This CDR3 comprises 14 residues. Deletions cut 6 bases from V and 4 bases from J, with 15 bases between. Here the CDR3 DNA reads TGTGCCAGCAGGCCAGGGACTATCAGCTATGGCTACACCTTC. Protein sequence: CASRPGTISYGYTF.

This clonotype was recorded at least ten times. The chain employs TRBV6-5 and TRBJ2-7; 7 bases match TRBD2. CDR3 length: 16 amino acids. Germline V gene sequence: CDR1 MNHEY, CDR2 SVGAGI. V gave up 4 bases and J gave up 2 bases; unmatched junction bases: 11. The CDR3 DNA is TGTGCCAGCAGTTTAGGCGGCGGGGGTCAACCCTACGAGCAGTACTTC. This sequence encodes CASSLGGGGQPYEQYF.

This clonotype was picked up a small number of times. This chain connects TRBV28 to TRBJ2-3; TRBD1 aligns across 8 bases. Trimming took 6 bases from V and 7 from J; bases not matched to a gene: 9. This CDR3 has 14 residues. Per the germline V gene, CDR1 is MDHEN and CDR2 is SYDVKM. This CDR3 is CASRPTGGGNTQYF. In DNA form, the CDR3 reads TGTGCCAGCAGACCCACAGGGGGTGGGAATACGCAGTATTTT.

This clonotype was recorded a few times. The chain is built from TRBV4-1 and TRBJ1-4; D is uncertain. The germline gives CDR1 MGHRA, CDR2 YSYEKL. CDR3 size: 17 residues. The V end lost 0 bases, the J end lost 0 bases, and 11 bases lay between the germline ends. CDR3 in amino acids: CASSQDLGEATNEKLFF. DNA for the CDR3: TGCGCCAGCAGCCAAGATCTCGGAGAGGCAACTAATGAAAAACTGTTTTTT.

At least ten counts were recorded for this clonotype. The chain has TRBV7-3 and TRBJ2-1; 9 bases are a match to TRBD1. Germline-derived CDR1 and CDR2 are SGHTA and FQGTGA. The CDR3 is 11 residues long. After removal of 4 bases from V and 14 bases from J, the junction contained 3 bases not matched to a gene. The CDR3 loop is CASSSQGAKFF. The CDR3 nucleotides are TGTGCCAGCAGCTCACAGGGGGCGAAGTTCTTC.

In this sample, this clonotype turned up many times. The chain is built from TRBV5-1 and TRBJ2-2, with unresolved D. The V and J ends lost 2 bases and 0 bases respectively, with 8 bases between them. The germline V gene encodes CDR1 SGHRS and CDR2 YFSETQ. The CDR3 has 15 amino acids. The CDR3 DNA reads as TGCGCCAGCAGCTTCCGCGGAGCGAACACCGGGGAGCTGTTTTTT. It specifies CASSFRGANTGELFF.

This clonotype was counted ten times or more. The gene calls are TRBV20-1 and TRBJ2-7; 8 nucleotides agree with TRBD1. The germline V gene encodes CDR1 DFQATT and CDR2 SNEGSKA (reference sequence). V lost 1 base, J lost 0 bases, and 5 bases stayed unmatched. The CDR3 has 15 amino acids. CDR3 protein: CSARVTGQVSYEQYF. The CDR3 DNA reads as TGCAGTGCTAGAGTAACGGGACAGGTCTCCTACGAGCAGTACTTC.

The sample holds many counts of this clonotype. The chain has TRBV6-2 or TRBV6-3 and TRBJ2-1; D may be TRBD1 or TRBD2 (5 bases each). Between the trimmed V and J ends, which lost 0 bases and 7 bases, there was a span of 13 bases. The CDR3 extends over 15 amino acids. Germline V lookup: CDR1 MNHEY, CDR2 SVGEGT. CDR3 in DNA: TGTGCCAGCAGTTACTCCGGCAGGGCGGGTAATGAGCAGTTCTTC. It is translated as CASSYSGRAGNEQFF.

This clonotype was counted many times. CDR3: CSARASKLASYEQYF. The CDR3 nucleotides are TGCAGTGCTAGAGCGTCGAAACTAGCTTCCTACGAGCAGTACTTC. The chain recombines TRBV20-1 with TRBJ2-7; weak D call: TRBD2 (6 bases). Germline assignment: CDR1 DFQATT and CDR2 SNEGSKA (reference sequence). This CDR3 comprises 15 residues. V lost 1 base, J lost 1 base, and 14 bases lay in between.

In regard to this clonotype: Here the CDR3 omits its conserved ending phenylalanine or tryptophan, so a read error is the likely source. J is TRBJ2-7 and V is TRBV6-5, with 10 nucleotides matching TRBD1. This CDR3 region has 15 residues. The germline V gene has CDR1 MNHEY and CDR2 SVGAGI. Unmatched junction bases numbered 5, after V lost 6 bases and J lost 0 bases. The CDR3 sequence is CASRIGTGVSYEQYC. CDR3 nucleotide sequence: TGTGCCAGCAGGATAGGGACAGGGGTCTCCTACGAGCAGTACTGC.

This clonotype was counted at least ten times. The chain combines TRBV29-1 with TRBJ2-4; D assignment may be TRBD1 or TRBD2 (5 bases each). Trimming removed 3 bases at V and 4 bases at J, with 13 bases between. The germline gives CDR1 SQVTM, CDR2 ANQGSEA. CDR3 length: 14 amino acids. The DNA for the CDR3 is TGCAGCGTTGAGCCACCCTGGGGGAAAAACATTCAGTACTTC. This codes for CSVEPPWGKNIQYF.

This clonotype was recorded a few times. This chain links TRBV29-1 with TRBJ1-4; D uncertain. The CDR3 has 14 amino acids. V was pared by 4 bases and J by 12 bases, with 21 bases between. CDR1 SQVTM and CDR2 ANQGSEA come from the germline V gene. CDR3 nucleotide sequence: TGCAGCGTTGGGGGTCTAGCGGACCCGATGGAACTGTTTTTT. Amino acid sequence: CSVGGLADPMELFF. Based on the CDR3 plus reference TRBV29-1 and TRBJ1-4, the full variable domain is SAVISQKPSRDICQRGTSLTIQCQVDSQVTMMFWYRQQPGQSLTLIATANQGSEATYESGFVIDKFPISRPNLTFSTLTVSNMSPEDSSIYLCSVGGLADPMELFFGSGTQLSVL.